This paragraph covers one T cell receptor beta chain sequence. The PCR was carried out with 60 Vbeta primers and 13 Jbeta primers. The protocol was immunoSEQ multiplex PCR, while the TCRdb copy is restricted to in-frame clones and leaves out a portion. The sample lists about 90,000 clones, about 66% seen once, with under 2.5% in the top ten. This sample was taken from a study of cytomegalovirus exposure and HLA in healthy donors. The V and J ends lost 6 bases and 5 bases, in that order; junction bases with no gene match: 4. This CDR3 comprises 14 residues. Per germline, CDR1 MNHEY and CDR2 SVGAGI. V and J are TRBV6-5 and TRBJ1-4; 9 bases line up with TRBD1. The receptor comes from a man aged 25-40 years in good health and CMV-seronegative. Sequenced input: PBMCs. This CDR3 is CASSRDRENEKLFF. The CDR3 nucleotides read TGTGCCAGCAGCCGGGACAGGGAAAATGAAAAACTGTTTTTT.